This T cell receptor beta chain is from a study of cytomegalovirus exposure and HLA in healthy donors. Study-wide points: Most TCR sequences were uncommon, yet certain public TCRs appeared in many donors. Sequencing had likely introduced a cluster of highly shared sequence variants as an artifact.

Turning to this clone: Its antigen is undetermined.

The CDR3 length is 17 residues. The germline V gene encodes CDR1 KGHSH and CDR2 LQKENI. The J segment lost 4 bases and the V segment lost 3 bases, leaving 11 bases of the junction unmatched. PCR used 60 Vbeta primers and 13 Jbeta primers. Authors' data handling: In a later analysis, the count reached approximately 80 million unique TCR beta chains, with 10 million to 11 million shared. Repertoires were generated with immunoSEQ multiplex PCR, while TCRdb's copy carries only in-frame clones and drops some. That table gives V, J and clone size, and the DNA gave D and trimming. The sample has some 97,000 clones; 65% to 75% are singletons.

J is TRBJ2-5 and V is TRBV18, with 10 bases identical to TRBD2. The sample taken for sequencing was PBMCs. This TCR came from a woman aged 18-29 years in good health and CMV-seropositive. DNA for the CDR3: TGTGCCAGCTCACCCGCGGGTAGCGGGAGGCAACGAGAGACCCAGTACTTC. This gives the protein CASSPAGSGRQRETQYF.